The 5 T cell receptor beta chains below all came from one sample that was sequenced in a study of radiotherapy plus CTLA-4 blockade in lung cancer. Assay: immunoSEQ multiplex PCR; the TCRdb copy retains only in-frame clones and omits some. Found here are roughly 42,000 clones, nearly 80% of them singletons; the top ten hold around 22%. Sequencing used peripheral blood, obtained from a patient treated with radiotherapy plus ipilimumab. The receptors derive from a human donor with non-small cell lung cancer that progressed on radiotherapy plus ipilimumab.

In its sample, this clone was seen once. CDR3: CASSFRVRGSTNEKLFF. For the CDR3, the DNA is TGTGCCAGCAGCTTTCGTGTTCGGGGATCAACTAATGAAAAACTGTTTTTT. The chain carries TRBV5-5 and TRBJ1-4; D gene ambiguous. The CDR3 has 17 amino acids. V lost 2 bases, J lost 0 bases, and 14 bases lay in between. The germline CDR1 and CDR2 sequences are SGHKS and YYEKEE (reference sequence).

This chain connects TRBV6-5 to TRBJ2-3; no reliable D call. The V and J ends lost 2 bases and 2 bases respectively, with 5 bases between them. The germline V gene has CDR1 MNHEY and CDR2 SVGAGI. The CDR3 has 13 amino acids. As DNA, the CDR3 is TGTGCCAGCAGTTACGGGCACACAGATACGCAGTATTTT. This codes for CASSYGHTDTQYF.

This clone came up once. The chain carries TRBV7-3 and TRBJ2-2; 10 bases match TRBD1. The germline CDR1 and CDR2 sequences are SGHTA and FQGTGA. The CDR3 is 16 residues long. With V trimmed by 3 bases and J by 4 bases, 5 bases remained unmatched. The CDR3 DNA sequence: TGTGCCAGCAGCTTGGTGGGACAGGGGAGCACCGGGGAGCTGTTTTTT. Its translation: CASSLVGQGSTGELFF.

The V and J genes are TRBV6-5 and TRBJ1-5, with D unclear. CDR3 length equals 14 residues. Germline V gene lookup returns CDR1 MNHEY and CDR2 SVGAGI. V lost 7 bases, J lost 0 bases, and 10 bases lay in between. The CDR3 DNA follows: TGTGCCAGCAAGGCAGACAATAGCAATCAGCCCCAGCATTTT. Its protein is CASKADNSNQPQHF.

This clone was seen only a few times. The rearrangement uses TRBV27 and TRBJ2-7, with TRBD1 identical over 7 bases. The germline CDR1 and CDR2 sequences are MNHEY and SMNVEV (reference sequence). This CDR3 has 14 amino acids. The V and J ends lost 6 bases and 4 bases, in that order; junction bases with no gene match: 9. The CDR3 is CASSNRGKGYEQYF. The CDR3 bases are TGTGCCAGCAGCAACAGGGGAAAGGGATACGAGCAGTACTTC.